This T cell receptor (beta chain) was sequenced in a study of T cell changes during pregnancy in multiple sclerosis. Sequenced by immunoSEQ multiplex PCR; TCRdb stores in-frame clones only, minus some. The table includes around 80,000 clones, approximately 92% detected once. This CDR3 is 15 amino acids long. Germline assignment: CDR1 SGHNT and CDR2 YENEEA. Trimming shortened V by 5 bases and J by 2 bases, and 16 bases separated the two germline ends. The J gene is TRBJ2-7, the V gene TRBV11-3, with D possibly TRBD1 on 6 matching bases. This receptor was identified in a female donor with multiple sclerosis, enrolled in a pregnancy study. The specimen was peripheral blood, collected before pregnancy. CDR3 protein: CASSPYRAQPYEQYF. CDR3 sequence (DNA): TGTGCCAGCAGCCCTTACAGGGCCCAACCCTACGAGCAGTACTTC.